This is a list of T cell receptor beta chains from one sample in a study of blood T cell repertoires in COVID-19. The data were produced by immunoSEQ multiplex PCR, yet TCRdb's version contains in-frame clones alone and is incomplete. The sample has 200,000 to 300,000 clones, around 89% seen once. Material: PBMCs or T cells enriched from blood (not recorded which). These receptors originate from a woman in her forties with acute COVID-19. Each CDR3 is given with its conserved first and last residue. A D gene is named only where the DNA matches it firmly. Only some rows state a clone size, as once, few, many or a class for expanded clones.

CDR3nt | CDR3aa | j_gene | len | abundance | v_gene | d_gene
TGCAGTTCTCGGGGTTTGACTGAAGCTTTCTTT | CSSRGLTEAFF | TRBJ1-1 | 11 | many | TRBV20-1 | -
TGTGCCAGCAGCTATTACGGGATCGGCTATGGCTACACCTTC | CASSYYGIGYGYTF | TRBJ1-2 | 14 | - | TRBV5-4 | -
TGTGCCAGCAGCGTACTATCAACTAATGAAAAACTGTTTTTT | CASSVLSTNEKLFF | TRBJ1-4 | 14 | - | TRBV9 | -
TGTGCCTGGGAGAGGGGGCCGAGCACTGAAGCTTTCTTT | CAWERGPSTEAFF | TRBJ1-1 | 13 | - | TRBV30 | TRBD1
TGTGCCAGCAGCCAAGAGTCTAGCGGGAGTTGGTATTTT | CASSQESSGSWYF | TRBJ2-3 | 13 | - | TRBV3-1/TRBV3-2 | TRBD2
TGTGCCAGCAGCCCCGGGAGGGGGGAGCAGTACTTC | CASSPGRGEQYF | TRBJ2-7 | 12 | - | TRBV7-2 | TRBD2
TGTGCCAGCAGTTATAATTCCCACAATGAGCAGTTCTTC | CASSYNSHNEQFF | TRBJ2-1 | 13 | - | TRBV28 | -
TGTGCCAGCAGCAGGACAGGGGGCTCAACAGATACGCAGTATTTT | CASSRTGGSTDTQYF | TRBJ2-3 | 15 | - | TRBV7-9 | TRBD1
TGTGCCAGCAGCTACGGGACAGGGCAAAAACTGTTTTTT | CASSYGTGQKLFF | TRBJ1-4 | 13 | - | TRBV5-4 | TRBD1
TGTGCCAGCAGCCCCACACTAGCGGGAGGGCCCTCAGATACGCAGTATTTT | CASSPTLAGGPSDTQYF | TRBJ2-3 | 17 | few | TRBV4-2 | TRBD2
TGTGCCAGCAGCTCTGCTGGCGGGGGATACAATGAGCAGTTCTTC | CASSSAGGGYNEQFF | TRBJ2-1 | 15 | - | TRBV7-3 | TRBD2
TGCGCCAGCAGCGATAGGCGGGGACCAAAAGAGACCCAGTACTTC | CASSDRRGPKETQYF | TRBJ2-5 | 15 | - | TRBV5-1 | -
TGTGCCAGTAGTATTACAGGTAAACTGAGTAATCAGCCCCAGCATTTT | CASSITGKLSNQPQHF | TRBJ1-5 | 16 | - | TRBV19 | -
TGTGCTAGTGGATCAGGACAGGGCTCGAATCAGCCCCAGCATTTT | CASGSGQGSNQPQHF | TRBJ1-5 | 15 | - | TRBV12-5 | TRBD1
TGTGCCAGCAGCTTAGCGGCTAGCGGGAGATCTGATACGCAGTATTTT | CASSLAASGRSDTQYF | TRBJ2-3 | 16 | - | TRBV7-2 | TRBD2
TGTGCCAGTGGGACAGGGAGGTACACTGAAGCTTTCTTT | CASGTGRYTEAFF | TRBJ1-1 | 13 | - | TRBV19 | TRBD1
TGTGCCAGCAGTCGTAGCGGGATTAACTCCTACAATGAGCAGTTCTTC | CASSRSGINSYNEQFF | TRBJ2-1 | 16 | once | TRBV27 | TRBD2
TGTGCCAGCAGCTTAGATACTTACTCTGGAAACACCATATATTTT | CASSLDTYSGNTIYF | TRBJ1-3 | 15 | - | TRBV11-3 | -
TGTGCCAGCGAAAGGGATACAGGCACTGAAGCTTTCTTT | CASERDTGTEAFF | TRBJ1-1 | 13 | - | TRBV2 | -
TGTGCCAGCAGCTTAAAAGCGCCAGGGATCTCCTACAATGAGCAGTTCTTC | CASSLKAPGISYNEQFF | TRBJ2-1 | 17 | - | TRBV7-9 | -
TGTGCCAGCACCGGGACAGTGAATGGCTACACCTTC | CASTGTVNGYTF | TRBJ1-2 | 12 | - | TRBV2 | TRBD1
TGTGCCACCAGTCCTGGACAGGGTCGGACAGATACGCAGTATTTT | CATSPGQGRTDTQYF | TRBJ2-3 | 15 | - | TRBV24-1 | TRBD1
TGTGCCAGTACGAAAAGTTGGGAGGGTAACGCTTTCTTT | CASTKSWEGNAFF | TRBJ1-1 | 13 | - | TRBV19 | -
TGTGCCAGCTCACCAGGGACAGGGATGAGTTATGGCTACACCTTC | CASSPGTGMSYGYTF | TRBJ1-2 | 15 | - | TRBV18 | TRBD1
TGTGCCAGCAGTTCCCGGACAGCCTCCCTCTACGAGCAGTACTTC | CASSSRTASLYEQYF | TRBJ2-7 | 15 | - | TRBV27 | -
TGTGCCAGCAGCTTTGGGACTTCTAGCTCCTACAATGAGCAGTTCTTC | CASSFGTSSSYNEQFF | TRBJ2-1 | 16 | - | TRBV7-9 | -
TGTGCCAGCAGCTCTAGCGGGGGCACCTACAATGAGCAGTTCTTC | CASSSSGGTYNEQFF | TRBJ2-1 | 15 | - | TRBV5-4 | TRBD2
TGTGCCTGGAGTTCCTCCGCGGGAAAGTCCTACAATGAGCAGTTCTTC | CAWSSSAGKSYNEQFF | TRBJ2-1 | 16 | - | TRBV30 | -
TGTGCCAGCAGTAATGAACTTGGCGGATCTAACTATGGCTACACCTTC | CASSNELGGSNYGYTF | TRBJ1-2 | 16 | once | TRBV7-9 | -
TGCGCCAGCAGCTTGGCGTCTCCAGAGACCCAGTACTTC | CASSLASPETQYF | TRBJ2-5 | 13 | - | TRBV5-1 | -
TGTGCCAGCTCACCCCGGACCCGGGCAGGGGGCGCTTTGACCGGGGAGCTGTTTTTT | CASSPRTRAGGALTGELFF | TRBJ2-2 | 19 | - | TRBV18 | TRBD1